Listed here are 28 T cell receptor beta chains from one sample, sequenced in a study of cytomegalovirus exposure and HLA in healthy donors. Use of 60 Vbeta and 13 Jbeta primers characterized the PCR. The method was immunoSEQ multiplex PCR; TCRdb's version includes in-frame clones alone and lacks a portion of them. The sample lists 180,000 or so clones, around 80% occurring once. Sequenced: PBMCs. These receptors originate from a man younger than 30 in good health and CMV-seronegative.

This sequence joins TRBV21-1 and TRBJ1-2. TRBV21-1 is shown as a pseudogene. CDR3 length: 14 residues. CDR3 in amino acids: CASSKGAGTYGYTF. CDR3 bases: TGTGCCAGCAGCAAAGGGGCGGGGACCTATGGCTACACCTTC.

V and J are TRBV4-3 and TRBJ2-5, with TRBD2 as a possible D gene (5 bases). Near its end, the DNA agrees better with TRBJ2-7, so the J call may be wrong. In germline, CDR1 is LGHNA, CDR2 YSLEER. This CDR3 has 13 amino acids. CDR3 nucleotides: TGCGCCAGCAGCCAAGAGCGGGCCTACGAGCAGTACTTC. It translates to CASSQERAYEQYF.

The chain has TRBV6-1 and TRBJ2-7; 8 bases are a match to TRBD2. The CDR3 covers 17 residues. Germline CDR1 reads MNHNS; CDR2 reads SASEGT. With V trimmed by 2 bases and J by 0 bases, 9 bases remained unmatched. CDR3 DNA: TGTGCCAGCAGTGAACTAGCGGGCTCGTCTAGCTCCTACGAGCAGTACTTC. It yields the protein CASSELAGSSSSYEQYF.

The chain couples TRBV27 to TRBJ2-7, with 7 positions matching TRBD1. J was trimmed by 1 base and V by 4 bases; bases with no gene match: 1. Per the germline V gene, CDR1 is MNHEY and CDR2 is SMNVEV (reference sequence). This CDR3 comprises 13 residues. Here the CDR3 reads CASSSGQSYEQYF. For the CDR3, the DNA is TGTGCCAGCAGTTCGGGACAGTCCTACGAGCAGTACTTC.

The rearrangement joins TRBV2 to TRBJ2-5, with a possible D match to TRBD1 (5 bases). The CDR3 length is 14 residues. Per the germline V gene, CDR1 is SNHLY and CDR2 is FYNNEI. V dropped 4 bases and J dropped 0 bases, with 9 bases sitting between them. CDR3 nucleotide sequence: TGTGCCAGCAGTGCAGGGTGGAACCAAGAGACCCAGTACTTC. Amino acid sequence: CASSAGWNQETQYF.

This clone appeared a few times. The J gene is TRBJ2-7, the V gene TRBV11-2; the D is unclear. Trimming took off 1 base at V and 3 bases at J, with 7 bases between the two ends. Germline CDR1 SGHAT, CDR2 FQNNGV. CDR3 length: 13 amino acids. The CDR3 DNA reads as TGTGCCAGCAGCTTAGGACAACACTACGAGCAGTACTTC. Protein sequence: CASSLGQHYEQYF.

The rearrangement links TRBV7-9 to TRBJ1-3; TRBD1 matches 11 bases. With V trimmed by 5 bases and J by 0 bases, 3 bases remained unmatched. Germline V CDR1 and CDR2: SEHNR, FQNEAQ (reference sequence). This CDR3 is built from 16 residues. The CDR3 protein is CASSGQGARSGNTIYF. DNA of the CDR3: TGTGCCAGCAGCGGACAGGGGGCCCGCTCTGGAAACACCATATATTTT.

This clone came up a few times. The chain employs TRBV27 and TRBJ2-3, with 7 bases aligning to TRBD2. V was clipped by 1 base and J by 2 bases; unmatched bases: 6. This CDR3 is 16 amino acids long. Germline V CDR1 and CDR2: MNHEY, SMNVEV (reference sequence). The CDR3 bases are TGTGCCAGCAGTTTATGGGGCGGGAGCCTCACAGATACGCAGTATTTT. Protein product: CASSLWGGSLTDTQYF.

The chain recombines TRBV13 with TRBJ2-7; a weak D match, TRBD1 (5 bases). CDR3 length: 15 amino acids. V was cut by 4 bases and J by 4 bases, with 17 bases left in between. Germline-derived CDR1 and CDR2 are PRHDT and FYEKMQ (reference sequence). The CDR3 nucleotides read TGTGCCAGCAGCTCTCAGGGTTCCTCAGGATACGAGCAGTACTTC. Its protein product is CASSSQGSSGYEQYF.

This chain links TRBV29-1 with TRBJ1-3, with D possibly TRBD1 on 6 matching bases. Germline V gives CDR1 SQVTM, CDR2 ANQGSEA. V lost 4 bases, J lost 2 bases, and 9 bases lay in between. This CDR3 comprises 13 residues. The CDR3 DNA reads as TGCAGCGTTGCCAAGGGGGCTGGAAACACCATATATTTT. It codes for CSVAKGAGNTIYF.

The rearrangement links TRBV5-4 to TRBJ1-1, with D perhaps matching TRBD1 (6 bases). The CDR3 is 13 amino acids. V was shortened by 0 bases and J by 8 bases, with 11 bases between the two germline ends. Germline lookup yields CDR1 SGHNT and CDR2 YYREEE (reference sequence). The CDR3 reads CASSLDREREAFF. DNA for the CDR3: TGTGCCAGCAGCTTGGACAGGGAACGGGAAGCTTTCTTT.

The chain combines TRBV2 with TRBJ2-5; 8 bases agree with TRBD2. The V gene end was trimmed by 2 bases and the J gene end by 2 bases; junction bases not matched to a gene: 4. The germline CDR1 and CDR2 sequences are SNHLY and FYNNEI. The CDR3 totals 15 residues. CDR3 sequence (DNA): TGTGCCAGCAGTGAAATAGCGGGAAGGCAAGAGACCCAGTACTTC. Amino acid sequence: CASSEIAGRQETQYF.

This clone was picked up a small number of times. The chain has TRBV13 and TRBJ1-2, with D unresolved. Germline values: CDR1 PRHDT, CDR2 FYEKMQ (reference sequence). This CDR3 has 14 amino acids. V dropped 0 bases and J dropped 0 bases, with 5 bases sitting between them. This CDR3 is CASSLGSTNYGYTF. As DNA, the CDR3 is TGTGCCAGCAGCTTAGGGAGCACTAACTATGGCTACACCTTC.

This clone has a handful of counts. The chain is built from TRBV5-1 and TRBJ1-4; 9 positions agree with TRBD1. The germline gives CDR1 SGHRS, CDR2 YFSETQ. V dropped 4 bases and J dropped 4; count of bases not matched to a gene: 5. This CDR3 comprises 15 residues. CDR3 protein: CASSPRDRVNEKLFF. CDR3 nucleotide sequence: TGCGCCAGCAGCCCCCGGGACAGGGTTAATGAAAAACTGTTTTTT.

The V and J genes are TRBV7-8 and TRBJ1-5; D remains unclear. This CDR3 spans 16 amino acids. The germline V gene has CDR1 SGHVS and CDR2 FQNEAQ. V lost 2 bases, J lost 3 bases, and 14 bases lay in between. The CDR3 sequence: CASSLKRGFLNQPQHF. In nucleotides, the CDR3 is TGTGCCAGCAGCTTAAAACGGGGTTTTCTCAATCAGCCCCAGCATTTT.

This clone has only a few counts. The rearrangement uses TRBV20-1 and TRBJ1-1; the D gene is possibly TRBD1 (5 bases). CDR1 and CDR2 from the germline V gene are DFQATT and SNEGSKA (reference sequence). The length of the CDR3 is 9 residues. DNA of the CDR3: TGCAGCGCCGGGACTGCGGCTTTCTTT. Residues: CSAGTAAFF.

The chain joins TRBV30 to TRBJ1-5; 9 bases agree with TRBD1. V dropped 4 bases and J dropped 6; count of bases not matched to a gene: 7. The CDR3 spans 14 residues. CDR1 and CDR2 from the germline V gene are GTSNPN and SVGIG (reference sequence). CDR3 DNA sequence: TGTGCCTGGAACAAGGACAGGGGCGGTCAGCCCCAGCATTTT. Translating gives CAWNKDRGGQPQHF.

The chain recombines TRBV10-3 with TRBJ1-1; D possibly corresponds to TRBD1 (5 bases). Trimming took off 10 bases at V and 1 base at J, with 19 bases between the two ends. The CDR3 is 15 amino acids. The germline V gene encodes CDR1 ENHRY and CDR2 SYGVKD. The CDR3 here is CATWGAGTGNTEAFF. Written as DNA, the CDR3 is TGTGCCACCTGGGGAGCGGGGACTGGGAACACTGAAGCTTTCTTT.

The CDR3: CSVELGTLQETQYF. CDR3 in DNA: TGCAGCGTTGAACTCGGGACACTACAAGAGACCCAGTACTTC. V gene TRBV29-1 combines with J gene TRBJ2-5, with a weak D call TRBD1 (6 bases). Germline assignment: CDR1 SQVTM and CDR2 ANQGSEA. Trimming shortened V by 2 bases and J by 2 bases, and 12 bases separated the two germline ends. CDR3 size: 14 residues.

Remarks on this clone: One end of the junction does not line up with germline, which may come from a read error. The chain recombines TRBV9 with TRBJ1-2; D may be TRBD1 (5 bases). Germline values: CDR1 SGDLS, CDR2 YYNGEE. This CDR3 is built from 14 residues. CDR3 DNA: TGTGCCAGCAGCGTAGGCGGGACCAACTATGGCTACCCCTTC. Amino acids: CASSVGGTNYGYPF.

The rearrangement joins TRBV6-5 to TRBJ2-1; 10 bases map to TRBD1. The CDR3 runs to 15 residues. Germline CDR1 and CDR2: MNHEY and SVGAGI. Unmatched junction bases numbered 7, after V lost 2 bases and J lost 9 bases. CDR3 in DNA: TGTGCCAGCAGTTACGACAGGGGGCACCGTGGTGAGCAGTTCTTC. This sequence encodes CASSYDRGHRGEQFF.

This rearrangement joins TRBV4-3 to TRBJ1-2; D is uncertain. Trimming removed 4 bases at V and 3 bases at J, with 15 bases between. There are 15 residues in the CDR3. The germline gives CDR1 LGHNA, CDR2 YSLEER. In DNA form, the CDR3 reads TGCGCCAGCAGCCCCGGGAACTTGAATGACTATGGCTACACCTTC. Protein sequence: CASSPGNLNDYGYTF.

This clone was seen a handful of times. The chain recombines TRBV10-3 with TRBJ2-1; unclear D gene. V was cut by 4 bases and J by 0 bases, with 4 bases left in between. The CDR3 runs 13 residues. From germline, CDR1 is ENHRY and CDR2 SYGVKD. The CDR3 is CAISAVSYNEQFF. The CDR3 DNA is TGTGCCATCAGTGCCGTCTCCTACAATGAGCAGTTCTTC.

V gene TRBV7-9 combines with J gene TRBJ1-2; no reliable D call. Germline-derived CDR1 and CDR2 are SEHNR and FQNEAQ (reference sequence). CDR3 size: 15 residues. The V end lost 4 bases, the J end lost 0 bases, and 12 bases lay between the germline ends. The CDR3 DNA sequence: TGTGCCAGCAGCTCAAGGACCGGGACTAACTATGGCTACACCTTC. Its protein is CASSSRTGTNYGYTF.

The table lists this clone with a count of one. J is TRBJ2-5 and V is TRBV2, with a possible D match to TRBD1 (5 bases). V was pared by 3 bases and J by 1 base, with 9 bases between. The CDR3 covers 14 residues. The germline gives CDR1 SNHLY, CDR2 FYNNEI. The CDR3 sequence is CASSERTFQETQYF. The CDR3 DNA reads TGTGCCAGCAGTGAGAGGACATTCCAAGAGACCCAGTACTTC.

The V call is TRBV2, the J call TRBJ2-4; D might be TRBD1 (6 bases). CDR1 and CDR2 (germline): SNHLY, FYNNEI. Trimming removed 6 bases from V and 0 bases from J, with 18 bases in between. The CDR3 length is 17 residues. Here the CDR3 reads CASSSEWDTLAKNIQYF. CDR3 sequence (DNA): TGTGCCAGCAGCTCTGAGTGGGACACACTAGCCAAAAACATTCAGTACTTC. Complete variable domain (other parts from reference TRBV2 and TRBJ2-4): EPEVTQTPSHQVTQMGQEVILRCVPISNHLYFYWYRQILGQKVEFLVSFYNNEISEKSEIFDDQFSVERPDGSNFTLKIRSTKLEDSAMYFCASSSEWDTLAKNIQYFGAGTRLSVL.

This chain links TRBV29-1 with TRBJ2-1, with 11 bases identical to TRBD2. CDR3 size: 17 residues. Trimming removed 1 base from V and 0 bases from J; junction bases left unmatched: 5. CDR1 is SQVTM and CDR2 is ANQGSEA in the germline V gene. CDR3 sequence reads: CSVEVLAGGPSYNEQFF. In nucleotides, the CDR3 is TGCAGCGTTGAAGTTCTAGCGGGGGGCCCCTCCTACAATGAGCAGTTCTTC.

This CDR3 is CASSSRLWGSGGPGGHNEQFF. Here the CDR3 DNA reads TGTGCCAGCAGCTCGCGACTCTGGGGTAGCGGGGGGCCGGGGGGCCACAATGAGCAGTTCTTC. The chain has TRBV9 and TRBJ2-1; 10 bases align to TRBD2. Germline V gene lookup returns CDR1 SGDLS and CDR2 YYNGEE. CDR3 length: 21 residues. Trimming cost V 4 bases and J 5 bases; bases outside gene matches: 24. Full variable domain (rest looked up from reference TRBV9 and TRBJ2-1): DSGVTQTPKHLITATGQRVTLRCSPRSGDLSVYWYQQSLDQGLQFLIQYYNGEERAKGNILERFSAQQFPDLHSELNLSSLELGDSALYFCASSSRLWGSGGPGGHNEQFFGPGTRLTVL.